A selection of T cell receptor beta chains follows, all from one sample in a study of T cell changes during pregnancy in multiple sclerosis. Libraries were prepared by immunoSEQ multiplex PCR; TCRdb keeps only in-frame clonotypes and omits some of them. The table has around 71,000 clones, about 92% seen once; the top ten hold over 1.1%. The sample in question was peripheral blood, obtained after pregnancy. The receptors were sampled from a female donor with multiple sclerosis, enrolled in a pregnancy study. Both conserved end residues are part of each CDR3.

CASSRGYSFGEQFF 14 TRBJ2-1 TRBV25-1
CASSPSDTGELFF 13 TRBJ2-2 TRBV27
CAISEEGGAFF 11 TRBJ1-1 TRBV10-3
CASEKKYGYTF 11 TRBJ1-2 TRBV19
CASSPSGTGPYEQYF 15 TRBJ2-7 TRBV18
CASSSGLAAPTYEQYF 16 TRBJ2-7 TRBV7-2
CASSLNEWGDRFF 13 TRBJ2-1 TRBV7-3
CASSWTLQETQYF 13 TRBJ2-5 TRBV6-1
CASSLAGVVQFF 12 TRBJ2-1 TRBV6-1
CASSYTGTVYEQYF 14 TRBJ2-7 TRBV11-2
CSATGTSYNEQFF 13 TRBJ2-1 TRBV29-1
CASRRTGMGSEAFF 14 TRBJ1-1 TRBV28
CASSLVTLTSGSGYNEQFF 19 TRBJ2-1 TRBV7-2
CASSLLLAKNIQYF 14 TRBJ2-4 TRBV4-1
CASSQGPSGYNEQFF 15 TRBJ2-1 TRBV5-4
CASSRAGASYEQYF 14 TRBJ2-7 TRBV4-2
CASKLANTGELFF 13 TRBJ2-2 TRBV27
CASSLIAGGPINEQFF 16 TRBJ2-1 TRBV7-7
CAISDPALDYEAFF 14 TRBJ1-1 TRBV10-3
CASSLTGVRDTQYF 14 TRBJ2-3 TRBV7-8
CASSYGTANTEAFF 14 TRBJ1-1 TRBV6-6
CASSLAGLAGASEQFF 16 TRBJ2-1 TRBV7-7
CASSRRTGDYNEQFF 15 TRBJ2-1 TRBV18
CASSQDYIIDTEAFF 15 TRBJ1-1 TRBV14
CASSPQAGALSEQYF 15 TRBJ2-7 TRBV7-6
CASSLGLAPDTQYF 14 TRBJ2-3 TRBV9
CATRTALSYEQYF 13 TRBJ2-7 TRBV13
CASSLSLAGADTQYF 15 TRBJ2-3 TRBV7-2
CASSLWTGEGNTIYF 15 TRBJ1-3 TRBV7-9
CAIRDHRGLALSSYEQYF 18 TRBJ2-7 TRBV10-3
CSVATVTGPGQPQHF 15 TRBJ1-5 TRBV29-1
CASDRAGGHQPQHF 14 TRBJ1-5 TRBV28
CASSLRGPLENTIYF 15 TRBJ1-3 TRBV4-1
CASSQEGGSGYNEQFF 16 TRBJ2-1 TRBV4-2
CASSPGQGVEQYF 13 TRBJ2-7 TRBV5-5
CASSDQLRTSGSYNEQFF 18 TRBJ2-1 TRBV9
CASSGPGDLRIQNTIYF 17 TRBJ1-3 TRBV9
CASSWTGVGSNQPQHF 16 TRBJ1-5 TRBV6-5
CASSEPGVSTDTQYF 15 TRBJ2-3 TRBV6-1
CASRDRVGTGELFF 14 TRBJ2-2 TRBV2
CASSGGQGKYNEQFF 15 TRBJ2-1 TRBV5-1
CASSPGQGPQETQYF 15 TRBJ2-5 TRBV18
CASSGGQGGADTQYF 15 TRBJ2-3 TRBV5-5
CASSLGGGRSNQPQHF 16 TRBJ1-5 TRBV7-2
CAWQGAHGNTIYF 13 TRBJ1-3 TRBV30
CASSQDRGSEKLFF 14 TRBJ1-4 TRBV5-1
CSVAGTTYNEQFF 13 TRBJ2-1 TRBV29-1
CASSLAGGPYNEQFF 15 TRBJ2-1 TRBV7-9